The entry below gives a single T cell receptor (beta chain) sequence along with its context. This entry belongs to a study of cytomegalovirus exposure and HLA in healthy donors. V gave up 1 base and J gave up 8 bases, with 11 bases separating them. The CDR3 loop spans 14 amino acids. Germline CDR1 is LNHNV and CDR2 is YYDKDF (reference sequence). PCR involved 60 Vbeta and 13 Jbeta primers. Sequenced by immunoSEQ multiplex PCR; TCRdb stores in-frame clones only, minus some. The sample holds more than 50,000 clones. What was sequenced was PBMCs. The chain has TRBV15 and TRBJ1-4; D is uncertain. The sequence derives from a man aged 18 to 29 in good health and CMV-seropositive. The CDR3 reads CATSRGEGTEKLFF. The CDR3 DNA reads as TGTGCCACCAGCAGAGGTGAGGGAACAGAAAAACTGTTTTTT.